The 2 T cell receptor beta chains listed next were all sequenced from one sample in a study of T cell changes during pregnancy in multiple sclerosis. Repertoires were generated with immunoSEQ multiplex PCR, while TCRdb's copy carries only in-frame clones and drops some. The sample lists roughly 63,000 clones; about 90% were seen once. Sequencing used peripheral blood, obtained in the second trimester of pregnancy. These receptors were taken from a female donor in good health, enrolled as a control in a pregnancy study.

The chain is built from TRBV19 and TRBJ2-6; a weak D match, TRBD1 (6 bases). The CDR3 totals 15 residues. V was shortened by 5 bases and J by 1 base, with 9 bases between the two germline ends. Germline CDR1 reads LNHDA; CDR2 reads SQIVND (reference sequence). The CDR3 region is CASSLTGSGANVLTF. The CDR3 region has the DNA TGTGCCAGTAGTCTCACAGGGTCTGGGGCCAACGTCCTGACTTTC.

Of note for this clone: Its ends do not fully match the called genes, so a read error is possible. CDR3: CASRKASGRLPLF. DNA of the CDR3: TGTGCCAGCAGAAAGGCTAGCGGGAGGCTCCCTCTCTTC. The chain couples TRBV6-5 to TRBJ2-1; 11 nucleotides match TRBD2. CDR3 length: 13 residues. The germline V gene has CDR1 MNHEY and CDR2 SVGAGI.